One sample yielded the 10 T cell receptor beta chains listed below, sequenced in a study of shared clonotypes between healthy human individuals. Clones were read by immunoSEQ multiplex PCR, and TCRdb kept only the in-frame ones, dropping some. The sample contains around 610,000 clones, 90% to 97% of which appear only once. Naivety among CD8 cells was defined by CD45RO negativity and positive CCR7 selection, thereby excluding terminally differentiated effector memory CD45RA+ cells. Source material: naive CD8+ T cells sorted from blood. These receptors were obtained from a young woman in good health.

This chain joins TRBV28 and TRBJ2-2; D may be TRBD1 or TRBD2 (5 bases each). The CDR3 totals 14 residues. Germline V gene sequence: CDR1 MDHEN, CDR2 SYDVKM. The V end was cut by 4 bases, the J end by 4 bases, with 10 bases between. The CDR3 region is CASSWGLGTGELFF. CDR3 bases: TGTGCCAGCAGTTGGGGGTTGGGCACCGGGGAGCTGTTTTTT.

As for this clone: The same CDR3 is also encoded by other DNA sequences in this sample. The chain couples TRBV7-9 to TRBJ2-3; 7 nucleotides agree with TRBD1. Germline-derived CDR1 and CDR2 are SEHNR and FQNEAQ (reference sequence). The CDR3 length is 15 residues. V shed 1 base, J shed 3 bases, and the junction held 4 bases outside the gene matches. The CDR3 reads CASSLGQGGTDTQYF. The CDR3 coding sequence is TGTGCCAGCAGCTTAGGACAGGGCGGGACAGATACGCAGTATTTT.

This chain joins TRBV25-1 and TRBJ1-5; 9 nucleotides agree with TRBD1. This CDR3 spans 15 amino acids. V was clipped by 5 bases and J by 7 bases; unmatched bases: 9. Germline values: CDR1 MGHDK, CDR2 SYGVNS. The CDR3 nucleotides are TGTGCCAGCAGTAGAACAGGGGGCTCCAAGCAGCCCCAGCATTTT. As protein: CASSRTGGSKQPQHF.

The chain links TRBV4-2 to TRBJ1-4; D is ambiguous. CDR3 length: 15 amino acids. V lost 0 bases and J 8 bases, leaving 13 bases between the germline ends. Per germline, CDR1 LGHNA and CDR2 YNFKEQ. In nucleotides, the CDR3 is TGTGCCAGCAGCCAAGAATTGCAGGCGACAGAAAAACTGTTTTTT. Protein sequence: CASSQELQATEKLFF.

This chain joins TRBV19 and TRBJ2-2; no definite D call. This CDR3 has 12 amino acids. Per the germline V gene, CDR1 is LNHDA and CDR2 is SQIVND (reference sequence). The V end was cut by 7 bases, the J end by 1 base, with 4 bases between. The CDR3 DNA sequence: TGTGCCAGTAACGAGAACACCGGGGAGCTGTTTTTT. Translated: CASNENTGELFF.

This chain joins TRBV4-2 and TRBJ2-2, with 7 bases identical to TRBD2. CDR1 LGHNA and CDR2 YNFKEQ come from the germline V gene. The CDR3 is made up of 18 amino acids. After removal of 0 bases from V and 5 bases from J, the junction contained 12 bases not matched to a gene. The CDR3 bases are TGTGCCAGCAGCCAAGATTTGGCTGGCGGGAGTCGAACCGGGGAGCTGTTTTTT. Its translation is CASSQDLAGGSRTGELFF.

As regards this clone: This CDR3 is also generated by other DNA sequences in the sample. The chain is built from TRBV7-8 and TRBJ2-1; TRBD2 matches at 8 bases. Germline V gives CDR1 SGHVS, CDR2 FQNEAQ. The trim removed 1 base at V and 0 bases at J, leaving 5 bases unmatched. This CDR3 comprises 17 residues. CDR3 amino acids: CASSLGASGSSYNEQFF. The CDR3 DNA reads TGTGCCAGCAGCTTAGGAGCTAGCGGGTCCTCCTACAATGAGCAGTTCTTC.

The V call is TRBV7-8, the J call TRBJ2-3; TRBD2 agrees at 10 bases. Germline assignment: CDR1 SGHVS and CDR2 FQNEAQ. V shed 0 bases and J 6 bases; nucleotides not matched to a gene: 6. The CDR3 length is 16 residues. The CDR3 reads CASSLALAGVADTQYF. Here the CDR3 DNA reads TGTGCCAGCAGCTTAGCTCTAGCGGGAGTAGCGGATACGCAGTATTTT. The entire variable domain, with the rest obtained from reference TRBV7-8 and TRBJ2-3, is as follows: GAGVSQSPRYKVAKRGQDVALRCDPISGHVSLFWYQQALGQGPEFLTYFQNEAQLDKSGLPSDRFFAERPEGSVSTLKIQRTQQEDSAVYLCASSLALAGVADTQYFGPGTRLTVL.

Here the CDR3 DNA reads TGTGCCAGCAGCCCTAGGACTAGCGGGAGGCCGTACAAAAACATTCAGTACTTC. Amino acids: CASSPRTSGRPYKNIQYF. The rearrangement uses TRBV7-2 and TRBJ2-4; 14 bases agree with TRBD2. There are 18 residues in the CDR3. Per germline, CDR1 SGHTA and CDR2 FQGNSA. V shed 5 bases and J 3 bases; nucleotides not matched to a gene: 9.

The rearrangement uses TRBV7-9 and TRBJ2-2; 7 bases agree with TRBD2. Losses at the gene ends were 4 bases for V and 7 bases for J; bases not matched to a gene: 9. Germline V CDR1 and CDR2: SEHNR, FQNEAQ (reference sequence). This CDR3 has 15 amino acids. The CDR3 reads CASSSERELVGELFF. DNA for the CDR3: TGTGCCAGCAGCTCAGAGCGGGAACTGGTCGGGGAGCTGTTTTTT.